The clone carrying this T cell receptor beta chain was seen ten or more times. RNA transcripts were the template for amplifying TCR beta CDR3 regions. Initially, a first-round RT-PCR of the TCR CDR3 employed the HTBI primer set. MiXCR, run by TCRdb on the multiplex PCR reads, gives a single entry per CDR3 protein. The sample contains about 400,000 distinct CDR3 sequences, about 14% of which appear only once. This sample stems from a study of T cells in Graves' hyperthyroidism and ophthalmopathy. With 2 bases clipped from V and 3 bases from J, the junction kept 3 bases outside the gene matches. This CDR3 has 15 residues. Germline V gene sequence: CDR1 SGDLS, CDR2 YYNGEE. Reasons for excluding patients were uncontrolled infection, other autoimmune disease, pregnancy or lactation.

Sequenced: blood. The source is a woman aged 25 to 45 with Graves' ophthalmopathy. V gene TRBV9 combines with J gene TRBJ2-2, with TRBD2 matching 8 bases. The CDR3 is CASSVLAGHTGELFF. The CDR3 DNA follows: TGTGCCAGCAGCGTTTTAGCGGGGCACACCGGGGAGCTGTTTTTT.